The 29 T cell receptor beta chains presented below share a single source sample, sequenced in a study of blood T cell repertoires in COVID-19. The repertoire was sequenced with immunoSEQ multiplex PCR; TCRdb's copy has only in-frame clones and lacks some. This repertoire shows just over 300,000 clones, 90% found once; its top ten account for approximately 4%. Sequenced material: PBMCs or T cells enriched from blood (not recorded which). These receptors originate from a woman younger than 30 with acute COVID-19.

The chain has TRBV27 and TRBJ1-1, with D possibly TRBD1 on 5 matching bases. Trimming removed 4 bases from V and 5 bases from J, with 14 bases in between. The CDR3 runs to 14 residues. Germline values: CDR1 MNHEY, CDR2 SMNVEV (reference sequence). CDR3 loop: CASSSRWGGTEAFF. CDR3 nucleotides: TGTGCCAGCAGTTCGAGGTGGGGGGGGACTGAAGCTTTCTTT.

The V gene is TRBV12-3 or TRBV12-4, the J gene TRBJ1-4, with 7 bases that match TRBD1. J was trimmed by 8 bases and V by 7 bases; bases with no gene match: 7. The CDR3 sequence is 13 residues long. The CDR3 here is CASTSRGHEKLFF. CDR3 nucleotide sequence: TGTGCCAGCACCTCGAGGGGGCACGAAAAACTGTTTTTT.

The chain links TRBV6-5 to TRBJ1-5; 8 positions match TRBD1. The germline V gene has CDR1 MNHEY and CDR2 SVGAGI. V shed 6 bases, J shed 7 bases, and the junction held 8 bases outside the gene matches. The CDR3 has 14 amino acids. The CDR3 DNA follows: TGTGCCAGCAGCTCAGGGGGCCGCGGCCAGCCCCAGCATTTT. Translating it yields CASSSGGRGQPQHF.

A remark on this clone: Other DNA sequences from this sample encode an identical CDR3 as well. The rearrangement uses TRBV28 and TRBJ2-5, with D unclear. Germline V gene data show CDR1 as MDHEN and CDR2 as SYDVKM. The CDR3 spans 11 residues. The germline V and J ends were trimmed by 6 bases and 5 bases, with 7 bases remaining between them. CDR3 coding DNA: TGTGCCAGCAGCCCCCGGGAGACCCAGTACTTC. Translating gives CASSPRETQYF. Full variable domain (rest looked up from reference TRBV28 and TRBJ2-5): DVKVTQSSRYLVKRTGEKVFLECVQDMDHENMFWYRQDPGLGLRLIYFSYDVKMKEKGDIPEGYSVSREKKERFSLILESASTNQTSMYLCASSPRETQYFGPGTRLLVL.

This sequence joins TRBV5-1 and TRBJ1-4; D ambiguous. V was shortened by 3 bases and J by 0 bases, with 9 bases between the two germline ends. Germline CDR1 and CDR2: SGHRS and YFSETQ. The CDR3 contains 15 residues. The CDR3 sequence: CASSSGPSTNEKLFF. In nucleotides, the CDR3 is TGCGCCAGCAGCTCTGGGCCTTCAACTAATGAAAAACTGTTTTTT.

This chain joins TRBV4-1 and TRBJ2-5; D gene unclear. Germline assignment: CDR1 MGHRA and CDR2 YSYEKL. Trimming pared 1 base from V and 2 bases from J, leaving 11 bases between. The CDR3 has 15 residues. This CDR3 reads CASSQGLQKQETQYF. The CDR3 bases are TGCGCCAGCAGCCAAGGGTTACAGAAACAAGAGACCCAGTACTTC.

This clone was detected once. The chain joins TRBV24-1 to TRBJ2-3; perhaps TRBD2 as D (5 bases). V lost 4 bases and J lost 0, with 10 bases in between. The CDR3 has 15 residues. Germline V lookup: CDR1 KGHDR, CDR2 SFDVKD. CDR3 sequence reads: CATSETRLSTDTQYF. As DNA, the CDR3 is TGTGCCACCAGTGAGACGAGACTAAGCACAGATACGCAGTATTTT.

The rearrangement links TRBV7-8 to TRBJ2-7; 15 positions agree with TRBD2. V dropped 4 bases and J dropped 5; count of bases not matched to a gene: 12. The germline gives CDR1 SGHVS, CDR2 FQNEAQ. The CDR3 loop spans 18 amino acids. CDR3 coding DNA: TGTGCCAGCAGCTCACCGGAGGGGACTAGCGGGAGGTCCAACGAGCAGTACTTC. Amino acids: CASSSPEGTSGRSNEQYF.

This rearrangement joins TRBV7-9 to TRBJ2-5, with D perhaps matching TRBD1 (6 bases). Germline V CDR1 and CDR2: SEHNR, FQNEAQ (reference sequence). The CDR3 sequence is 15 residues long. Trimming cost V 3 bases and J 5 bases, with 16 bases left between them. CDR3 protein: CASSFTTGFRETQYF. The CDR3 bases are TGTGCCAGCAGCTTTACCACAGGGTTTAGGGAGACCCAGTACTTC.

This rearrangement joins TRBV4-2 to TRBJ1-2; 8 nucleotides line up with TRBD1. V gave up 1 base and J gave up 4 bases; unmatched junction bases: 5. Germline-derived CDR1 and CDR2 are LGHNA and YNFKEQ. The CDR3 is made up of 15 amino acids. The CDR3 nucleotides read TGTGCCAGCAGCCAAGTACAGGGGGAGGGCTATGGCTACACCTTC. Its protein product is CASSQVQGEGYGYTF.

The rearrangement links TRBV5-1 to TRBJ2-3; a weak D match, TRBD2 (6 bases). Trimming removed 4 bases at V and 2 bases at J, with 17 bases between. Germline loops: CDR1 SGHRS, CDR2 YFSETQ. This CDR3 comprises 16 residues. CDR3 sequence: CASSGSGGRSTDTQYF. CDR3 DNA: TGCGCCAGCAGCGGTAGCGGAGGGAGGTCCACAGATACGCAGTATTTT.

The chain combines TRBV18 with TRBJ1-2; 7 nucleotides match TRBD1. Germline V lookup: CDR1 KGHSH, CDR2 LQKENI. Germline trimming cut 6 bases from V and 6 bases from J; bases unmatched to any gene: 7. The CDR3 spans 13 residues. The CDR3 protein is CASSLNRGDGYTF. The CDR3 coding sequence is TGTGCCAGCTCGTTAAACAGGGGTGATGGCTACACCTTC.

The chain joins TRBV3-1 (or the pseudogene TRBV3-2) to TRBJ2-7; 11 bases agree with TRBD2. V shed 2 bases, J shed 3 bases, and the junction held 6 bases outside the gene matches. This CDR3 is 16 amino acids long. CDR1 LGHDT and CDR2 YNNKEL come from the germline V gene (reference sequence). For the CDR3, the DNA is TGTGCCAGCAGCCAAACACTAGCGGGAGTAATCTACGAGCAGTACTTC. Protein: CASSQTLAGVIYEQYF.

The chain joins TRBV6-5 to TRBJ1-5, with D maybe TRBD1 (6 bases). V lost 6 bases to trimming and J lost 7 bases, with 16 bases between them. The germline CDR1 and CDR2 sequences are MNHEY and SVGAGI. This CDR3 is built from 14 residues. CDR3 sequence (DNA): TGTGCCAGCAGCCAACAGGGTATCAGGCAGCCCCAGCATTTT. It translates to CASSQQGIRQPQHF.

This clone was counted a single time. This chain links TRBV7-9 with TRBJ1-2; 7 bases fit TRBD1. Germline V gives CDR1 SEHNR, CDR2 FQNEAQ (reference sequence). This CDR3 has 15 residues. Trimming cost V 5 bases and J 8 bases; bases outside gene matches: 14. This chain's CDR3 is CASSQAVIGDRGYTF. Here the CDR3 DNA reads TGTGCCAGCAGCCAAGCGGTGATAGGGGACAGAGGCTACACCTTC.

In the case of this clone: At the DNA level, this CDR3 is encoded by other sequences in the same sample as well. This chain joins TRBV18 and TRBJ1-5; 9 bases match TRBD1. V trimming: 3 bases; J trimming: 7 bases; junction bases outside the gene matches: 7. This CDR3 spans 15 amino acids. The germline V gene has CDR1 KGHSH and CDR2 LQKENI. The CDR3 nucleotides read TGTGCCAGCTCACCCGTGACAGGGGGAGGCCAGCCCCAGCATTTT. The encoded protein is CASSPVTGGGQPQHF. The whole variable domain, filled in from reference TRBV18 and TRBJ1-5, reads NAGVMQNPRHLVRRRGQEARLRCSPMKGHSHVYWYRQLPEEGLKFMVYLQKENIIDESGMPKERFSAEFPKEGPSILRIQQVVRGDSAAYFCASSPVTGGGQPQHFGDGTRLSIL.

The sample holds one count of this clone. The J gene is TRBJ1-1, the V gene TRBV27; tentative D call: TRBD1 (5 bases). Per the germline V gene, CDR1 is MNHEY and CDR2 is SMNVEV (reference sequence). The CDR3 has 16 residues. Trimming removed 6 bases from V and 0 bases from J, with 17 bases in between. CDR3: CASRWAFGGMNTEAFF. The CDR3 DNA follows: TGTGCCAGCAGGTGGGCCTTTGGGGGGATGAACACTGAAGCTTTCTTT.

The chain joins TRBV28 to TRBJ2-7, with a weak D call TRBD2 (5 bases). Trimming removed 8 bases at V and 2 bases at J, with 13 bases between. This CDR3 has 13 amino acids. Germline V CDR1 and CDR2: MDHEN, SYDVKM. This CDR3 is CASSSAGAYEQYF. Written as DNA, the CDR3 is TGTGCCAGCTCCTCGGCGGGCGCCTACGAGCAGTACTTC.

CDR3 sequence reads: CASSLWGRATGTGELFF. The DNA of the CDR3 is TGCGCCAGCAGCTTGTGGGGCCGGGCGACGGGCACCGGGGAGCTGTTTTTT. The chain combines TRBV5-1 with TRBJ2-2, with D possibly being TRBD1 (5 bases). Germline V gene lookup returns CDR1 SGHRS and CDR2 YFSETQ. Trimming shortened V by 1 base and J by 4 bases, and 17 bases separated the two germline ends. The CDR3 extends over 17 amino acids. The entire variable domain, with the rest obtained from reference TRBV5-1 and TRBJ2-2, is as follows: KAGVTQTPRYLIKTRGQQVTLSCSPISGHRSVSWYQQTPGQGLQFLFEYFSETQRNKGNFPGRFSGRQFSNSRSEMNVSTLELGDSALYLCASSLWGRATGTGELFFGEGSRLTVL.

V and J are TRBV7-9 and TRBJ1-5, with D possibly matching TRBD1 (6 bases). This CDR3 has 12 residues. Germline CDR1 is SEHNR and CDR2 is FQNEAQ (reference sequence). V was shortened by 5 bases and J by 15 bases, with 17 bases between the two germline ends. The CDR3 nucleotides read TGTGCCAGCAGCATAGGGACATCTCCGCGGCATTTT. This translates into CASSIGTSPRHF.

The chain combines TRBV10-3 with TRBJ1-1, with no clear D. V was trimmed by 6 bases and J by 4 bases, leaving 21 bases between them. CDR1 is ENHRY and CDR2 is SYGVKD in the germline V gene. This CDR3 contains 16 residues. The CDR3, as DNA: TGTGCCATCAGGAATCCCGAGCGGGGTGAAAGCACTGAAGCTTTCTTT. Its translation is CAIRNPERGESTEAFF.

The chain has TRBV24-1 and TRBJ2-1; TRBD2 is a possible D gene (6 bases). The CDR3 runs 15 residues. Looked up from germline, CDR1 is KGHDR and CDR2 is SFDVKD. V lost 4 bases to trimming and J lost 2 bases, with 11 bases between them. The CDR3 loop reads CATSEMRGTYNEQFF. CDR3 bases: TGTGCCACCAGTGAGATGCGGGGCACCTACAATGAGCAGTTCTTC.

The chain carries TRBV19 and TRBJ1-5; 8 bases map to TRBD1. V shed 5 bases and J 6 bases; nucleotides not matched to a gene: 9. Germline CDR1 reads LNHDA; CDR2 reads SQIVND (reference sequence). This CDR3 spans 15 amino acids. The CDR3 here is CASSYGQGWSQPQHF. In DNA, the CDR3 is TGTGCCAGTAGTTACGGACAGGGTTGGAGTCAGCCCCAGCATTTT.

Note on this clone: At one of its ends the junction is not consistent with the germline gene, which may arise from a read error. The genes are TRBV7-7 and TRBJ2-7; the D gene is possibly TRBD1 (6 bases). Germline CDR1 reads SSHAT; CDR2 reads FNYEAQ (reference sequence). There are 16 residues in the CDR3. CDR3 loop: CASSPSLRGSPYEQYF. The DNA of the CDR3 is TGTGCTAGCAGCCCGAGTTTAAGGGGGAGTCCCTACGAGCAGTACTTC.

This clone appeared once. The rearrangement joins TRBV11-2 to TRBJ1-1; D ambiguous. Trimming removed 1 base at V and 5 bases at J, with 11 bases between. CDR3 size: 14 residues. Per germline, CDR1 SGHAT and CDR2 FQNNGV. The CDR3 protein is CASSLALMSTEAFF. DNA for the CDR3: TGTGCCAGCAGCTTAGCCCTTATGAGTACTGAAGCTTTCTTT.

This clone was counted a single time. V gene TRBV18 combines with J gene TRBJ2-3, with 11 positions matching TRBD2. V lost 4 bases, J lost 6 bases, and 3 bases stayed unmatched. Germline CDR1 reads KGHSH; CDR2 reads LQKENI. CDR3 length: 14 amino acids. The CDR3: CASSLLAGVDTQYF. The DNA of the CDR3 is TGTGCCAGCTCACTACTAGCGGGAGTGGATACGCAGTATTTT.

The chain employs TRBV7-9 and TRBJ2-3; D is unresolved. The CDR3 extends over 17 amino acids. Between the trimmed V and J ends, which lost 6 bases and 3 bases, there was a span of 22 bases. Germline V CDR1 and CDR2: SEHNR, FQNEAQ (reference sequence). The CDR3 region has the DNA TGTGCCAGCAGAACCACCCCCGATCATCCTGCGACAGATACGCAGTATTTT. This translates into CASRTTPDHPATDTQYF.

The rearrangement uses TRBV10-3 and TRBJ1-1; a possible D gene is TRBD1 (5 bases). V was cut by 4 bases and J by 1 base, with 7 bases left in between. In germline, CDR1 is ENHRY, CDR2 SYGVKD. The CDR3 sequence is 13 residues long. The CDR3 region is CAISAGGNTEAFF. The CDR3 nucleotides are TGTGCCATCAGTGCCGGGGGGAACACTGAAGCTTTCTTT.

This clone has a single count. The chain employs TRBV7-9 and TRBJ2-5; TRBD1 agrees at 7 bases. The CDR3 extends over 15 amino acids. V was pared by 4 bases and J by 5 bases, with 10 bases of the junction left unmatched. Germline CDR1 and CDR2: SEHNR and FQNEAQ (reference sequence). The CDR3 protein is CASSSRQGVVETQYF. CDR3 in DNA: TGTGCCAGCAGCTCAAGACAGGGTGTAGTGGAGACCCAGTACTTC. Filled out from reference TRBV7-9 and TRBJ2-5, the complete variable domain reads DTGVSQNPRHKITKRGQNVTFRCDPISEHNRLYWYRQTLGQGPEFLTYFQNEAQLEKSRLLSDRFSAERPKGSFSTLEIQRTEQGDSAMYLCASSSRQGVVETQYFGPGTRLLVL.